The 20 T cell receptor beta chains in this list originate from one sample, sequenced in a study of spatial heterogeneity in lung cancer. Time point meaning: blood at routine non-recurrence follow-up after resection. TCRdb processed the 5' RACE reads anew with MiXCR; each CDR3 protein has one entry. The sample consists of tens of thousands of distinct CDR3 sequences, 15% to 20% of them appearing once. Material: PBMCs, obtained at follow-up. These receptors all stem from a male donor with early-stage non-small cell lung cancer.

In this sample, this clonotype turned up once. This chain joins TRBV3-1 and TRBJ1-3; the D is unclear. V was cut by 2 bases and J by 3 bases, with 5 bases left in between. CDR3 length: 13 amino acids. CDR1 and CDR2 (germline): LGHDT, YNNKEL (reference sequence). Written as DNA, the CDR3 is TGTGCCAGCAGCCAAAAACATGGAAACACCATATATTTT. It specifies CASSQKHGNTIYF.

In its sample, this clonotype was seen a few times. The chain is built from TRBV7-2 and TRBJ2-1, with D tentatively TRBD1 or TRBD2 (5 bases each). With 5 bases removed from V and 6 bases from J, the gap between germline ends came to 17 bases. Germline V lookup: CDR1 SGHTA, CDR2 FQGNSA. This CDR3 is built from 15 residues. Written as DNA, the CDR3 is TGTGCCAGCAGCCCTCCGAGGTCGGGGCGCAATGAGCAGTTCTTC. Protein product: CASSPPRSGRNEQFF.

As for this clonotype: A much larger clone lies a single base off, so this may be a read error. This rearrangement joins TRBV20-1 to TRBJ2-7; possibly TRBD2 for D (5 bases). The CDR3 is 13 residues long. CDR1 DFQATT and CDR2 SNEGSKA come from the germline V gene (reference sequence). CDR3 amino acids: CRASSLSSYEQYF. The CDR3 DNA is TGCAGAGCTAGCTCACTGAGCTCCTACGAGCAGTACTTC.

This clonotype was seen a handful of times. V and J are TRBV2 and TRBJ2-2; the D is unclear. Germline assignment: CDR1 SNHLY and CDR2 FYNNEI. Trimming pared 1 base from V and 0 bases from J, leaving 6 bases between. The CDR3 length is 15 residues. The CDR3 nucleotides are TGTGCCAGCAGTGAAGGGTACGCGAACACCGGGGAGCTGTTTTTT. Its translation: CASSEGYANTGELFF.

This clonotype has a count of ten or more. The V call is TRBV29-1, the J call TRBJ2-1, with TRBD1 matching over 7 bases. The CDR3 is made up of 12 amino acids. Trimming cost V 6 bases and J 9 bases; bases outside gene matches: 8. In germline, CDR1 is SQVTM, CDR2 ANQGSEA. CDR3 sequence reads: CSVRDSRSEQFF. CDR3 in DNA: TGCAGCGTGAGGGACAGCCGAAGTGAGCAGTTCTTC.

This clonotype was recorded at least ten times. The chain employs TRBV6-1 and TRBJ1-1, with 7 nucleotides matching TRBD1. After removal of 6 bases from V and 7 bases from J, the junction contained 17 bases not matched to a gene. The CDR3 is made up of 16 amino acids. Germline V gene sequence: CDR1 MNHNS, CDR2 SASEGT. The CDR3 DNA follows: TGTGCCAGCAGCCAAAACACGCGGAGGGGGCGGAGTGAAGCTTTCTTT. It translates to CASSQNTRRGRSEAFF.

This clonotype was found many times. The chain combines TRBV2 with TRBJ1-5; possibly TRBD1 for D (6 bases). V gave up 3 bases and J gave up 4 bases, with 10 bases separating them. The germline CDR1 and CDR2 sequences are SNHLY and FYNNEI. The CDR3 loop spans 14 amino acids. The CDR3 nucleotides are TGTGCCAGCAGTGACAGGGGCCTAAATCAGCCCCAGCATTTT. Protein: CASSDRGLNQPQHF.

This rearrangement joins TRBV10-3 to TRBJ2-7, with 8 bases fitting TRBD2. The CDR3 loop spans 14 amino acids. CDR1 and CDR2 from the germline V gene are ENHRY and SYGVKD. V shed 6 bases, J shed 6 bases, and the junction held 10 bases outside the gene matches. The CDR3 is CAISPAAGVVEQYF. CDR3 bases: TGTGCCATCAGCCCCGCAGCGGGAGTTGTCGAGCAGTACTTC.

This clonotype occurred many times. The V call is TRBV19, the J call TRBJ1-2, with D uncertain. The CDR3 sequence is 14 residues long. Germline V gene data show CDR1 as LNHDA and CDR2 as SQIVND (reference sequence). Between the trimmed V and J ends, which lost 3 bases and 2 bases, there was a span of 10 bases. The CDR3 loop is CASSIGTRNYGYTF. The CDR3 region has the DNA TGTGCCAGTAGTATTGGAACAAGAAACTATGGCTACACCTTC.

This clonotype was counted between two and nine times. The chain uses TRBV5-8 and TRBJ2-2; D is possibly TRBD1 or TRBD2 (5 bases each). CDR3 length equals 15 residues. V dropped 5 bases and J dropped 4 bases, with 15 bases sitting between them. Germline V gives CDR1 SGHTS, CDR2 YDEGEE. The CDR3 nucleotides are TGTGCCAGCAGGAGGGACCACCGGACCACCGGGGAGCTGTTTTTT. Protein sequence: CASRRDHRTTGELFF.

In its sample, this clonotype was seen once. The genes are TRBV2 and TRBJ1-1; D possibly corresponds to TRBD1 (5 bases). Trimming took off 6 bases at V and 1 base at J, with 9 bases between the two ends. Germline V gene sequence: CDR1 SNHLY, CDR2 FYNNEI. The CDR3 runs to 13 residues. In DNA form, the CDR3 reads TGTGCCAGCAGGAAAACAGGGAACACTGAAGCTTTCTTT. Its protein is CASRKTGNTEAFF.

The V and J genes are TRBV25-1 and TRBJ2-2; tentative D call: TRBD2 (6 bases). The CDR3 has 16 residues. V was pared by 1 base and J by 0 bases, with 9 bases between. Germline V CDR1 and CDR2: MGHDK, SYGVNS. The CDR3 reads CASSEWGGANTGELFF. In DNA form, the CDR3 reads TGTGCCAGCAGTGAATGGGGCGGGGCGAACACCGGGGAGCTGTTTTTT.

This clonotype was recorded a few times. This chain links TRBV20-1 with TRBJ1-1; TRBD1 matches 8 bases. The CDR3 runs 13 residues. V was pared by 4 bases and J by 3 bases, with 4 bases of the junction left unmatched. Germline V lookup: CDR1 DFQATT, CDR2 SNEGSKA (reference sequence). CDR3 DNA sequence: TGCAGTGCTACACAGGGGGGGTACACTGAAGCTTTCTTT. This encodes CSATQGGYTEAFF.

This clonotype was seen only a few times. This rearrangement joins TRBV4-1 to TRBJ1-1, with D maybe TRBD1 (5 bases). Looked up from germline, CDR1 is MGHRA and CDR2 is YSYEKL. Deletions cut 4 bases from V and 4 bases from J, with 19 bases between. CDR3 length: 16 amino acids. The CDR3 DNA reads TGCGCCAGCAGCCGACAGAGAAACGCAGGGATCACTGAAGCTTTCTTT. Amino acids: CASSRQRNAGITEAFF.

There are many counts of this clonotype. The chain is built from TRBV6-9 and TRBJ1-2; TRBD1 matches 7 bases. With V trimmed by 10 bases and J by 6 bases, 14 bases remained unmatched. Germline CDR1 is MNHGY and CDR2 is SVAAGI. This CDR3 has 14 amino acids. CDR3 sequence: CATPFLTGRNGYTF. The CDR3 bases are TGTGCCACTCCATTCTTGACAGGGCGGAATGGCTACACCTTC.

The CDR3 sequence is CASSFGSHTGELFF. The CDR3 bases are TGCGCCAGCAGCTTCGGAAGTCACACCGGGGAGCTGTTTTTT. V and J are TRBV5-1 and TRBJ2-2; D is unresolved. The CDR3 runs to 14 residues. Germline-derived CDR1 and CDR2 are SGHRS and YFSETQ. The ends were cut back, 2 bases at V and 3 bases at J, with 8 bases in the middle.

The chain couples TRBV6-2 or TRBV6-3 to TRBJ1-1; 9 bases map to TRBD1. CDR1 is MNHEY and CDR2 is SVGEGT in the germline V gene. The CDR3 consists of 13 residues. The ends lost 5 bases at V and 10 bases at J; junction bases unmatched: 8. This CDR3 reads CASSTTGGVSAFF. The CDR3, as DNA: TGTGCCAGCAGTACGACAGGGGGTGTGTCAGCTTTCTTT.

This clonotype has a count of ten or more. This rearrangement joins TRBV6-1 to TRBJ1-6, with D possibly TRBD1 on 5 matching bases. CDR1 and CDR2 (germline): MNHNS, SASEGT. This CDR3 region has 14 residues. V gave up 3 bases and J gave up 10 bases, with 13 bases separating them. CDR3 DNA: TGTGCCAGCAGTGACACGACCCCAGGGTCACCCCTCCACTTT. Translating it yields CASSDTTPGSPLHF.

The chain's CDR3 is CSAQIASGINTEAFF. The CDR3, as DNA: TGCAGCGCTCAAATTGCGTCTGGAATTAACACTGAAGCTTTCTTT. The genes are TRBV29-1 and TRBJ1-1; no definite D call. The CDR3 covers 15 residues. Trimming shortened V by 7 bases and J by 2 bases, and 20 bases separated the two germline ends. CDR1 is SQVTM, CDR2 ANQGSEA, per germline.

This chain connects TRBV5-1 to TRBJ2-7; D gene ambiguous. CDR1 and CDR2 from the germline V gene are SGHRS and YFSETQ. The CDR3 sequence is 17 residues long. With 4 bases removed from V and 2 bases from J, the gap between germline ends came to 22 bases. CDR3 nucleotide sequence: TGCGCCAGCAGCCGTGGTGGCAGAATATTCCTGACCTACGAGCAGTACTTC. Translation gives CASSRGGRIFLTYEQYF.